What follows are 16 T cell receptor beta chains derived from one specimen sequenced in a study of T cell responses to AZD1222 COVID-19 vaccine. Assay: immunoSEQ multiplex PCR; the TCRdb copy retains only in-frame clones and omits some. There are 250,000 to 300,000 clones in the sample; almost 95% occur only once, and around 0.5% lies in the top ten. The specimen comprised peripheral blood, sampled 28 days after the second AZD1222 dose. The origin of the receptors is an adult who received the AZD1222 COVID-19 vaccine.

This clone was observed a handful of times. The same CDR3 also results from other DNA sequences found in this sample. The chain employs TRBV7-3 and TRBJ2-2, with D hard to call. The germline V gene has CDR1 SGHTA and CDR2 FQGTGA. The CDR3 sequence is 13 residues long. The V end lost 3 bases, the J end lost 4 bases, and 6 bases lay between the germline ends. CDR3 nucleotides: TGTGCCAGCAGCTTTGGCGGCACCGGGGAGCTGTTTTTT. This codes for CASSFGGTGELFF.

This chain connects TRBV7-3 to TRBJ1-1; a possible D gene is TRBD1 (6 bases). This CDR3 region has 13 residues. Trimming pared 4 bases from V and 3 bases from J, leaving 9 bases between. Germline lookup yields CDR1 SGHTA and CDR2 FQGTGA. The chain's CDR3 is CASSYRADTEAFF. In nucleotides, the CDR3 is TGTGCCAGCAGCTACAGGGCAGACACTGAAGCTTTCTTT.

This chain links TRBV28 with TRBJ2-1; the D is unclear. The germline V gene encodes CDR1 MDHEN and CDR2 SYDVKM. Trimming took off 6 bases at V and 0 bases at J, with 21 bases between the two ends. CDR3 length: 18 amino acids. CDR3 in amino acids: CASRSWVAPASSYNEQFF. The CDR3 DNA is TGTGCCAGCAGGAGTTGGGTGGCGCCCGCGAGCTCCTACAATGAGCAGTTCTTC. The variable domain in full, with the rest retrieved from reference TRBV28 and TRBJ2-1, is DVKVTQSSRYLVKRTGEKVFLECVQDMDHENMFWYRQDPGLGLRLIYFSYDVKMKEKGDIPEGYSVSREKKERFSLILESASTNQTSMYLCASRSWVAPASSYNEQFFGPGTRLTVL.

This sequence joins TRBV28 and TRBJ1-2; a weak D match, TRBD1 (5 bases). Germline V gene data show CDR1 as MDHEN and CDR2 as SYDVKM. CDR3 length: 11 residues. Trimming pared 6 bases from V and 4 bases from J, leaving 6 bases between. Written as DNA, the CDR3 is TGTGCCAGCAGGGGGACCTATGGCTACACCTTC. Amino acids: CASRGTYGYTF.

V is TRBV4-2 and J is TRBJ2-1, with D perhaps TRBD2 (6 bases). The CDR3 has 17 amino acids. V was shortened by 7 bases and J by 3 bases, with 22 bases between the two germline ends. Germline CDR1 is LGHNA and CDR2 is YNFKEQ. In nucleotides, the CDR3 is TGTGCCAGCACCCCCCAGTGGGGCGGGACTGGCTACAATGAGCAGTTCTTC. Its translation is CASTPQWGGTGYNEQFF.

The chain combines TRBV27 with TRBJ2-7; D is ambiguous. This CDR3 contains 14 residues. Germline V gene lookup returns CDR1 MNHEY and CDR2 SMNVEV (reference sequence). V shed 0 bases and J shed 3 bases, with 9 bases lying between them. CDR3 amino acids: CASSLSAPRYEQYF. The CDR3 region has the DNA TGTGCCAGCAGTTTATCGGCCCCGCGCTACGAGCAGTACTTC.

Notes on this clone: At the DNA level, this CDR3 is encoded by other sequences in the same sample as well. CDR3 in amino acids: CASSLSSGNTIYF. The CDR3, as DNA: TGTGCCAGCAGTTTAAGCTCTGGAAACACCATATATTTT. The genes are TRBV12-3 or TRBV12-4 and TRBJ1-3; no reliable D call. There are 13 residues in the CDR3. The V end lost 2 bases, the J end lost 0 bases, and 2 bases lay between the germline ends.

The chain uses TRBV9 and TRBJ2-5; the D call may be TRBD1 or TRBD2 (6 bases each). The germline gives CDR1 SGDLS, CDR2 YYNGEE. The CDR3 loop spans 16 amino acids. V gave up 3 bases and J gave up 1 base, with 16 bases separating them. The DNA of the CDR3 is TGTGCCAGCAGCGAGGGGGGACGGAGGACCCAAGAGACCCAGTACTTC. Protein: CASSEGGRRTQETQYF. Together with reference TRBV9 and TRBJ2-5, the CDR3 gives the full variable domain: DSGVTQTPKHLITATGQRVTLRCSPRSGDLSVYWYQQSLDQGLQFLIQYYNGEERAKGNILERFSAQQFPDLHSELNLSSLELGDSALYFCASSEGGRRTQETQYFGPGTRLLVL.

The rearrangement uses TRBV6-5 and TRBJ2-1; 7 nucleotides agree with TRBD2. The trim removed 4 bases at V and 8 bases at J, leaving 14 bases unmatched. Germline CDR1 is MNHEY and CDR2 is SVGAGI. CDR3 length: 16 amino acids. CDR3 in amino acids: CASSLRGSYLLDEQFF. The CDR3 DNA sequence: TGTGCCAGCAGTTTACGCGGGAGTTACCTTTTGGATGAGCAGTTCTTC.

This chain joins TRBV28 and TRBJ1-2; 10 nucleotides line up with TRBD1. The CDR3 loop spans 15 amino acids. Germline trimming cut 6 bases from V and 7 bases from J; bases unmatched to any gene: 11. Germline-derived CDR1 and CDR2 are MDHEN and SYDVKM. The CDR3 region has the DNA TGTGCCAGCAGCGGGACAGGGGCAGAGAGAGGTGGCTACACCTTC. This gives the protein CASSGTGAERGGYTF.

CDR3 coding DNA: TGTGCCAGCAGCTTTAGGGTGGACAGACCCTATGGCTACACCTTC. Translation: CASSFRVDRPYGYTF. The genes are TRBV11-2 and TRBJ1-2, with D possibly matching TRBD1 (6 bases). This CDR3 is 15 amino acids long. Trimming took off 3 bases at V and 4 bases at J, with 15 bases between the two ends. CDR1 and CDR2 (germline): SGHAT, FQNNGV.

V and J are TRBV28 and TRBJ1-2; 11 nucleotides match TRBD1. J gave up 5 bases and V 5 bases, and 7 bases lay outside the gene matches. The CDR3 sequence is 15 residues long. Germline V gene sequence: CDR1 MDHEN, CDR2 SYDVKM. CDR3 sequence reads: CASSPGTGGWYGYTF. Written as DNA, the CDR3 is TGTGCCAGCAGTCCCGGGACAGGGGGATGGTATGGCTACACCTTC.

DNA of the CDR3: TGCGCCAGCAGCCAAGAAGCCAAATTCGATTCACCCCTCCACTTT. This codes for CASSQEAKFDSPLHF. The V gene is TRBV4-1, the J gene TRBJ1-6; D gene ambiguous. V was clipped by 0 bases and J by 8 bases, with 11 bases between them. The CDR3 totals 15 residues. Germline loops: CDR1 MGHRA, CDR2 YSYEKL.

This chain connects TRBV6-5 to TRBJ1-1, with a tentative D call TRBD1 (5 bases). The CDR3 has 14 amino acids. Germline loops: CDR1 MNHEY, CDR2 SVGAGI. V was trimmed by 0 bases and J by 7 bases, leaving 12 bases between them. In DNA, the CDR3 is TGTGCCAGCAGTTACTCGGCGAGGAGGGGTGAAGCTTTCTTT. Encoded protein: CASSYSARRGEAFF.

J is TRBJ2-7 and V is TRBV5-8; no clear D. Germline V CDR1 and CDR2: SGHTS, YDEGEE. The CDR3 consists of 15 residues. V was pared by 4 bases and J by 0 bases, with 14 bases between. The CDR3 loop reads CASSGDRVSSYEQYF. CDR3 nucleotides: TGTGCCAGCAGCGGAGACCGAGTAAGCTCCTACGAGCAGTACTTC.

The chain has TRBV6-1 and TRBJ2-7; D call uncertain. CDR1 MNHNS and CDR2 SASEGT come from the germline V gene. The CDR3 contains 12 residues. Trimming shortened V by 8 bases and J by 7 bases, and 15 bases separated the two germline ends. The CDR3: CASCRLAEEQYF. In DNA form, the CDR3 reads TGTGCCAGCTGCCGGCTTGCCGAGGAGCAGTACTTC.